This T cell receptor (beta chain) was captured in a study of blood T cell repertoires in COVID-19. In the study overall: T cells, B-cell-depleted T cells, or PBMCs supplied cDNA or gDNA.

Authors' methods: Researchers report that nucleated cell counts were estimated from reference gene primer amplification. Sequenced by immunoSEQ multiplex PCR; TCRdb stores in-frame clones only, minus some. The V and J calls and clone size come from that table; D and trimming were worked out from the DNA. The sample holds more than 200,000 clones, around 80% seen once. This CDR3 region has 14 residues. The V end lost 4 bases, the J end lost 8 bases, and 14 bases lay between the germline ends. Germline CDR1 reads SEHNR; CDR2 reads FQNEAQ (reference sequence). This receptor was identified in a man in his thirties or forties with acute COVID-19. Sequencing was performed on PBMCs or T cells enriched from blood (not recorded which). The chain links TRBV7-9 to TRBJ1-4, with TRBD1 as a possible D gene (5 bases). CDR3 amino acids: CASSSRRGTEKLFF. The CDR3 bases are TGTGCCAGCAGCTCCAGAAGGGGAACGGAAAAACTGTTTTTT.